This TCR beta chain was observed in a study of beta chain features in type 1 diabetes. Overall study: In all, some 100,000,000 sorted cells from all samples were analyzed. General study results and limits: There was no resolution here of whether HLA type influences TCRB rearrangement. VDJ junctions in type 1 diabetes patients carried more deletions and fewer insertions.

CD4+ naive, central memory, regulatory and stem cell-like memory cells were sorted via CD45RO/CCR7/CD25/CD127/CD95/CD27. Turning to this clone: Its specificity is unknown. Other nucleotide sequences in the sample specify the same CDR3.

Expressed TCRB transcripts were sequenced because the isolated RNA had all been reverse transcribed beforehand. Assay: immunoSEQ multiplex PCR; the TCRdb copy retains only in-frame clones and omits some. The sample contains about 900,000 clones, roughly 16% of which appear only once. Trimming stripped 6 bases from V and 3 bases from J, with 11 bases between. The CDR3 totals 13 residues. Germline V gene sequence: CDR1 SGHTA, CDR2 FQGNSA. The receptor comes from a woman under 30 in good health. The source material was naive CD4+ T cells from blood. The chain has TRBV7-2 and TRBJ1-1; tentatively, D is TRBD1 (5 bases). This chain's CDR3 is CASSSQGDTEAFF. CDR3 coding DNA: TGTGCCAGCAGTTCCCAAGGGGACACTGAAGCTTTCTTT.